The 21 T cell receptor beta chains below were found in one sample sequenced in a study of blood T cell repertoires in COVID-19 (dated by TCRdb to 2018 to 2020). Library prep was done by the immunoSEQ multiplex PCR assay. The table was pulled from immuneACCESS by TCRdb, which kept in-frame rearrangements only. Such tables lose some clones; where checked, under half of the loss comes from unresolved V genes, and the rest has no known cause. The sample contains some 200,000 clones, about 79% of them found a single time. Of the sample, about 1.3% falls within the top ten clones. Sequenced sample: PBMCs or T cells enriched from blood (not recorded which). These receptors originate from a woman aged 40 to 50 with acute COVID-19.

The CDR3 DNA follows: TGTGCCAGCGGGACTAGCGTTGAAGAGACCCAGTACTTC. Residues: CASGTSVEETQYF. The chain is built from TRBV6-5 and TRBJ2-5; TRBD2 aligns across 10 bases. The CDR3 loop spans 13 amino acids. V was pared by 8 bases and J by 3 bases, with 3 bases of the junction left unmatched. Germline CDR1 reads MNHEY; CDR2 reads SVGAGI.

In its sample, this clone was seen once. The chain uses TRBV4-1 and TRBJ2-7; TRBD1 might be the D (6 bases). Germline CDR1 reads MGHRA; CDR2 reads YSYEKL. The CDR3 has 15 residues. V was pared by 2 bases and J by 6 bases, with 17 bases between. The CDR3 DNA is TGCGCCAGCAGCCAACTGAACAGGGTGTCGTCCGAGCAGTACTTC. It encodes CASSQLNRVSSEQYF.

This clone was seen a few times. The chain combines TRBV28 with TRBJ1-2; D is undetermined. Trimming cost V 2 bases and J 8 bases, with 9 bases left between them. The germline V gene encodes CDR1 MDHEN and CDR2 SYDVKM. The length of the CDR3 is 12 residues. The CDR3 is CASSLTRGGYTF. In DNA form, the CDR3 reads TGTGCCAGCAGTTTAACGAGAGGCGGCTACACCTTC.

The rearrangement joins TRBV29-1 to TRBJ2-7, with 7 bases matching TRBD2. Germline V gene data show CDR1 as SQVTM and CDR2 as ANQGSEA. The J segment lost 1 base and the V segment lost 6 bases, leaving 6 bases of the junction unmatched. The CDR3 sequence is 13 residues long. CDR3 sequence: CSVVGLGSYEQYF. The CDR3 bases are TGCAGCGTCGTCGGACTAGGTTCCTACGAGCAGTACTTC.

The V call is TRBV7-3, the J call TRBJ2-1; the match to TRBD2 covers 14 bases. With 5 bases clipped from V and 7 bases from J, the junction kept 7 bases outside the gene matches. Germline CDR1 reads SGHTA; CDR2 reads FQGTGA. CDR3 length: 16 amino acids. CDR3 amino acids: CASSPGTSGGSNEQFF. The CDR3 region has the DNA TGTGCCAGCAGCCCAGGGACTAGCGGGGGTTCAAATGAGCAGTTCTTC.

This chain joins TRBV29-1 and TRBJ2-7; tentatively, D is TRBD2 (8 bases). Trimming shortened V by 8 bases and J by 1 base, and 21 bases separated the two germline ends. The germline V gene has CDR1 SQVTM and CDR2 ANQGSEA. This CDR3 spans 15 amino acids. CDR3 loop: CSTRDRREGSYEQYF. DNA of the CDR3: TGCAGCACAAGGGACAGACGGGAGGGTTCCTACGAGCAGTACTTC.

This chain uses TRBV11-2 with TRBJ2-3, with 14 bases identical to TRBD2. V trimming: 3 bases; J trimming: 7 bases; junction bases outside the gene matches: 6. The germline gives CDR1 SGHAT, CDR2 FQNNGV. The CDR3 loop spans 16 amino acids. The CDR3 spells CASSLQTSGRANTQYF. CDR3 coding DNA: TGTGCCAGCAGCTTGCAGACTAGCGGGAGGGCCAATACGCAGTATTTT.

The V and J genes are TRBV7-2 and TRBJ1-1, with a possible D match to TRBD1 (6 bases). This CDR3 region has 15 residues. Germline values: CDR1 SGHTA, CDR2 FQGNSA. The V end lost 2 bases, the J end lost 1 base, and 11 bases lay between the germline ends. The CDR3, as DNA: TGTGCCAGCAGCTTAACCAGGGGTCGGAACACTGAAGCTTTCTTT. Its protein is CASSLTRGRNTEAFF.

This clone was recorded once. The rearrangement links TRBV7-2 to TRBJ1-5, with D uncertain. Trimming removed 3 bases from V and 1 base from J, with 16 bases in between. The CDR3 sequence is 17 residues long. Germline CDR1 is SGHTA and CDR2 is FQGNSA. The CDR3 region is CASSFYGGQISNQPQHF. In DNA, the CDR3 is TGTGCCAGCAGCTTTTACGGTGGGCAGATAAGCAATCAGCCCCAGCATTTT.

The chain couples TRBV28 to TRBJ1-1, with a weak D call TRBD1 (5 bases). Germline CDR1 and CDR2: MDHEN and SYDVKM. CDR3 size: 15 residues. The germline V and J ends were trimmed by 4 bases and 6 bases, with 18 bases remaining between them. As DNA, the CDR3 is TGTGCCAGCAGTTCCCGGGCGGGGGAGGTCGCTGAAGCTTTCTTT. Translated: CASSSRAGEVAEAFF.

V and J are TRBV4-3 and TRBJ1-3; 10 nucleotides agree with TRBD1. Germline loops: CDR1 LGHNA, CDR2 YSLEER. The CDR3 loop spans 17 amino acids. The ends lost 0 bases at V and 8 bases at J; junction bases unmatched: 10. CDR3 residues: CASSQDGQGVSMDTIYF. The CDR3 DNA reads TGCGCCAGCAGCCAAGATGGACAGGGGGTCTCGATGGACACCATATATTTT.

The V call is TRBV19, the J call TRBJ1-3, with no clear D. Germline CDR1 and CDR2: LNHDA and SQIVND (reference sequence). With 9 bases removed from V and 2 bases from J, the gap between germline ends came to 11 bases. This CDR3 is built from 13 residues. CDR3: CARGWRAGNTIYF. Written as DNA, the CDR3 is TGTGCCAGGGGATGGAGGGCTGGAAACACCATATATTTT.

This chain uses TRBV2 with TRBJ2-1; TRBD2 aligns across 10 bases. The V segment lost 2 bases and the J segment 8 bases; nucleotides outside the gene matches: 9. CDR1 is SNHLY, CDR2 FYNNEI, per germline. This CDR3 region has 16 residues. Here the CDR3 DNA reads TGTGCCAGCAGTGAACGGGCTAGCGGGAGTAAGGATGAGCAGTTCTTC. Amino acids: CASSERASGSKDEQFF.

This clone was seen only once. The chain carries TRBV30 and TRBJ1-3, with 8 bases identical to TRBD1. V lost 8 bases to trimming and J lost 7 bases; unmatched junction nucleotides: 10. Germline CDR1 reads GTSNPN; CDR2 reads SVGIG (reference sequence). The CDR3 sequence is 13 residues long. The CDR3 spells CARAQGDGNTIYF. For the CDR3, the DNA is TGTGCCCGCGCACAGGGGGATGGGAACACCATATATTTT.

The chain joins TRBV6-1 to TRBJ1-5; no firm D call. Germline loops: CDR1 MNHNS, CDR2 SASEGT. The CDR3 extends over 15 amino acids. Trimming left V 1 base short and J 2 bases short, with 9 bases between. DNA for the CDR3: TGTGCCAGCAGTGAAGTGGGCCGTGGCAATCAGCCCCAGCATTTT. Translating it yields CASSEVGRGNQPQHF.

The gene calls are TRBV10-2 and TRBJ2-4; D not certain. The V end lost 2 bases, the J end lost 0 bases, and 11 bases lay between the germline ends. In germline, CDR1 is WSHSY, CDR2 SAAADI. This CDR3 is 16 amino acids long. CDR3 sequence reads: CASSEGQLLAKNIQYF. For the CDR3, the DNA is TGCGCCAGCAGTGAGGGGCAGCTGCTAGCCAAAAACATTCAGTACTTC.

The chain has TRBV3-1 (or the pseudogene TRBV3-2) and TRBJ2-3; 7 nucleotides match TRBD2. V lost 4 bases and J lost 3; bases outside the gene matches: 16. The CDR3 spans 18 residues. Germline V gives CDR1 LGHDT, CDR2 YNNKEL (reference sequence). The CDR3 DNA is TGTGCCAGCAGCCCGGCCGGGAGGTCTAGCGAGGGTACAGATACGCAGTATTTT. It translates to CASSPAGRSSEGTDTQYF.

J is TRBJ1-2 and V is TRBV5-1; 8 positions agree with TRBD1. Germline CDR1 is SGHRS and CDR2 is YFSETQ. The CDR3 covers 16 residues. Trimming removed 4 bases from V and 8 bases from J; junction bases left unmatched: 16. CDR3 residues: CASSPRAGQGGSGYTF. In nucleotides, the CDR3 is TGCGCCAGCAGCCCCCGAGCTGGACAGGGTGGTAGCGGCTACACCTTC.

V and J are TRBV5-5 and TRBJ2-2, with D possibly matching TRBD1 (5 bases). V was shortened by 1 base and J by 4 bases, with 8 bases between the two germline ends. The CDR3 loop spans 14 amino acids. Per germline, CDR1 SGHKS and CDR2 YYEKEE (reference sequence). Here the CDR3 DNA reads TGTGCCAGCAGCTTGCAGGGTGTCACCGGGGAGCTGTTTTTT. This codes for CASSLQGVTGELFF.

The chain couples TRBV5-5 to TRBJ2-1; the D is unclear. The CDR3 has 16 amino acids. Trimming cost V 0 bases and J 4 bases, with 14 bases left between them. Germline V gene sequence: CDR1 SGHKS, CDR2 YYEKEE (reference sequence). The CDR3 coding sequence is TGTGCCAGCAGCTTGGGGCGTGGGCAAAGGTACAATGAGCAGTTCTTC. Amino acid sequence: CASSLGRGQRYNEQFF.

The chain is built from TRBV11-2 and TRBJ2-5; 7 bases fit TRBD2. Germline CDR1 is SGHAT and CDR2 is FQNNGV. With 2 bases clipped from V and 5 bases from J, the junction kept 11 bases outside the gene matches. This CDR3 is built from 16 residues. In DNA, the CDR3 is TGTGCCAGCAGCTTAATCCCTAGCGGTGGGGGGGAGACCCAGTACTTC. This translates into CASSLIPSGGGETQYF.